This T cell receptor beta chain was captured by sequencing in a study of human T cells and chemical hapten exposure. Study results and caveats: Counts of expanded TCRs (at PT1) showed a positive correlation with patch test score. Against controls, expanded TCRs gave rise to significantly more large CDR3 similarity clusters.

The library tagged individual cDNA molecules with unique molecular identifiers. TCRdb used MiXCR to reprocess the RACE reads, holding one entry per CDR3 protein. The table records approximately 80,000 distinct CDR3 sequences, about 10% of them present only once. This clonotype was counted a few times. What it binds is not known. The V end was cut by 7 bases, the J end by 1 base, with 6 bases between. This CDR3 is built from 12 residues. Looked up from germline, CDR1 is MDHEN and CDR2 is SYDVKM. Regarding time point: patch test 1, 2 weeks after DPC sensitization. This sample's treatment: therapeutic diphenylcyclopropenone sensitization with weekly scalp DPC.

This receptor was taken from a woman in her fifties or sixties with alopecia areata. Some clones in this sample may be carry-over from other donors' samples. The chain employs TRBV28 and TRBJ2-3, with D uncertain. The input for sequencing was whole blood, taken in connection with sensitization to the hapten diphenylcyclopropenone (DPC). CDR3 sequence reads: CASNRGTDTQYF. CDR3 sequence (DNA): TGTGCCAGCAACCGCGGCACAGATACGCAGTATTTT.